Given below is one T cell receptor (beta chain) in context. Antigen specificity is unknown. Germline V CDR1 and CDR2: PRHDT, FYEKMQ (reference sequence). The CDR3 is 16 residues long. J lost 5 bases, V lost 10 bases, and 16 bases had no gene match. These data come from a study of T cell repertoires in ileal Crohn's disease. About the study: M6 samples are neoterminal ileum biopsies from postoperative colonoscopy. Study-wide results and caveats: Clonality above 26.8% at surgery always came with endoscopic recurrence.

Libraries were prepared by immunoSEQ multiplex PCR; TCRdb keeps only in-frame clonotypes and omits some of them. Here the sample spans over 1,500 clones, 88% being singletons. Time point here: neoterminal ileum biopsy at postoperative endoscopy, about 6 months after surgery. Adults with ileal or ileocolonic Crohn's disease and an indication for resection were eligible. What was sequenced was ileal tissue. The chain combines TRBV13 with TRBJ2-1, with 8 positions matching TRBD2. The sequence derives from an adult with Crohn's disease. The CDR3 is CATTWAGGYRNNEQFF. The CDR3 region has the DNA TGTGCCACCACCTGGGCGGGAGGATATAGAAACAATGAGCAGTTCTTC.